The 27 T cell receptor beta chains listed next were all sequenced from one sample in a study of neurological immune-mediated disorders. TCRdb ran MiXCR on the 5' RACE reads and lists one entry per CDR3 protein. The sample records roughly 80,000 distinct CDR3 sequences, 5.8% being singletons. Time point specified: longitudinal time-point 2. Material for sequencing was PBMCs. All receptors come from a woman aged 55-69 years with multiple sclerosis.

As concerns this clonotype: This may stem from a read error, because a much larger clone lies one nucleotide away. V and J are TRBV5-1 and TRBJ1-5; D call uncertain. This CDR3 is 14 amino acids long. Trimming removed 6 bases at V and 7 bases at J, with 17 bases between. The germline gives CDR1 SGHRS, CDR2 YFSETQ. CDR3 bases: TGCGCCAGCATCCCGGGAGGGCAGTTACAGCCCCAGCATTTT. Residues: CASIPGGQLQPQHF.

This clonotype was detected ten times or more. The chain links TRBV29-1 to TRBJ2-3, with D possibly called TRBD1 or TRBD2 (6 bases each). Looked up from germline, CDR1 is SQVTM and CDR2 is ANQGSEA. Trimming left V 4 bases short and J 4 bases short, with 12 bases between. The CDR3 extends over 13 amino acids. For the CDR3, the DNA is TGCAGCGTTGGGGGGCGGGGAGCAGATACGCAGTATTTT. The encoded protein is CSVGGRGADTQYF.

This clonotype was observed at least ten times. V gene TRBV7-6 combines with J gene TRBJ2-7; D remains ambiguous. V was pared by 4 bases and J by 5 bases, with 12 bases between. This CDR3 has 13 residues. Germline-derived CDR1 and CDR2 are SGHVS and FNYEAQ. Here the CDR3 reads CASSYGPRDEQYF. The CDR3 DNA sequence: TGTGCCAGCAGCTATGGGCCTCGTGACGAGCAGTACTTC.

This clonotype was seen at least ten times. This chain joins TRBV12-3 or TRBV12-4 and TRBJ2-5, with no clear D. V was cut by 8 bases and J by 0 bases, with 7 bases left in between. CDR3 length equals 12 residues. The CDR3 reads CASAEYQETQYF. For the CDR3, the DNA is TGTGCCAGCGCGGAATACCAAGAGACCCAGTACTTC.

This clonotype was counted at least ten times. One end of the junction does not line up with germline, which may come from a read error. The chain uses TRBV7-7 and TRBJ2-1; 9 nucleotides align to TRBD1. The CDR3 has 15 residues. Germline V lookup: CDR1 SSHAT, CDR2 FNYEAQ (reference sequence). CDR3 coding DNA: TGTGCTAGCAGCCTTGGGACAGGGTCCCACAATGAGCAGTTCTTC. Translated, it gives CASSLGTGSHNEQFF.

This clonotype was seen at least ten times. The chain links TRBV6-6 to TRBJ2-7; the match to TRBD1 covers 7 bases. This CDR3 has 15 amino acids. CDR1 is MNHNY and CDR2 is SVGAGI in the germline V gene (reference sequence). V dropped 5 bases and J dropped 1; count of bases not matched to a gene: 8. The CDR3 here is CASSVTGPSSYEQYF. DNA for the CDR3: TGTGCCAGCAGTGTGACAGGGCCGTCTTCCTACGAGCAGTACTTC.

This clonotype came up many times. The chain has TRBV20-1 and TRBJ2-7; 7 bases align to TRBD2. This CDR3 spans 11 amino acids. From germline, CDR1 is DFQATT and CDR2 SNEGSKA (reference sequence). Losses at the gene ends were 6 bases for V and 7 bases for J; bases not matched to a gene: 6. CDR3 nucleotide sequence: TGCAGTGCCGGTGGGGAGGGAGAGCAGTACTTC. It yields the protein CSAGGEGEQYF.

This clonotype occurred many times. The V gene is TRBV5-1, the J gene TRBJ1-2, with D possibly matching TRBD1 (6 bases). CDR3 length equals 15 residues. The germline gives CDR1 SGHRS, CDR2 YFSETQ. V dropped 4 bases and J dropped 0 bases, with 13 bases sitting between them. The DNA of the CDR3 is TGCGCCAGCAGCAGCTGGACAGCAGCTAACTATGGCTACACCTTC. As protein: CASSSWTAANYGYTF. Looking up the rest from reference TRBV5-1 and TRBJ1-2 gives the full variable domain: KAGVTQTPRYLIKTRGQQVTLSCSPISGHRSVSWYQQTPGQGLQFLFEYFSETQRNKGNFPGRFSGRQFSNSRSEMNVSTLELGDSALYLCASSSWTAANYGYTFGSGTRLTVV.

This clonotype was counted many times. This chain joins TRBV5-1 and TRBJ1-1, with TRBD1 as a possible D gene (6 bases). V was cut by 1 base and J by 1 base, with 17 bases left in between. Germline V lookup: CDR1 SGHRS, CDR2 YFSETQ. There are 17 residues in the CDR3. CDR3 DNA sequence: TGCGCCAGCAGCTTGCCCCCTCCGACAGGCGCGAACACTGAAGCTTTCTTT. Amino acids: CASSLPPPTGANTEAFF. The complete variable domain, with remaining parts taken from reference TRBV5-1 and TRBJ1-1, reads KAGVTQTPRYLIKTRGQQVTLSCSPISGHRSVSWYQQTPGQGLQFLFEYFSETQRNKGNFPGRFSGRQFSNSRSEMNVSTLELGDSALYLCASSLPPPTGANTEAFFGQGTRLTVV.

This clonotype was seen many times. V usage is TRBV7-8 and J usage is TRBJ2-3; the D gene is possibly TRBD2 (7 bases). This CDR3 is built from 16 residues. CDR1 and CDR2 from the germline V gene are SGHVS and FQNEAQ. Trimming took off 3 bases at V and 5 bases at J, with 18 bases between the two ends. CDR3 loop: CASSLRRGDMQDTQYF. CDR3 DNA: TGTGCCAGCAGCTTGAGACGGGGGGACATGCAAGATACGCAGTATTTT. Based on the CDR3 plus reference TRBV7-8 and TRBJ2-3, the full variable domain is GAGVSQSPRYKVAKRGQDVALRCDPISGHVSLFWYQQALGQGPEFLTYFQNEAQLDKSGLPSDRFFAERPEGSVSTLKIQRTQQEDSAVYLCASSLRRGDMQDTQYFGPGTRLTVL.

This clonotype appeared many times. The CDR3 reads CASSLPGPQIYGYTF. CDR3 nucleotide sequence: TGTGCCAGCAGTTTACCAGGACCGCAGATCTATGGCTACACCTTC. V usage is TRBV12-3 or TRBV12-4 and J usage is TRBJ1-2, with D unresolved. V was cut by 2 bases and J by 4 bases, with 14 bases left in between. There are 15 residues in the CDR3.

This clonotype was observed at least ten times. The chain recombines TRBV5-1 with TRBJ2-7; TRBD2 agrees at 7 bases. The length of the CDR3 is 14 residues. V lost 6 bases, J lost 2 bases, and 8 bases stayed unmatched. Per the germline V gene, CDR1 is SGHRS and CDR2 is YFSETQ. The CDR3: CASTLGGVAYEQYF. Written as DNA, the CDR3 is TGCGCCAGCACCCTGGGAGGGGTGGCCTACGAGCAGTACTTC.

At least ten counts were recorded for this clonotype. The CDR3 coding sequence is TGTGCCAGCAGCTTAGCTAGCGGGGGCAACAATGAGCAGTTCTTC. Its translation: CASSLASGGNNEQFF. V usage is TRBV7-9 and J usage is TRBJ2-1, with TRBD2 matching over 9 bases. This CDR3 comprises 15 residues. The germline gives CDR1 SEHNR, CDR2 FQNEAQ (reference sequence). Trimming removed 0 bases from V and 5 bases from J; junction bases left unmatched: 2.

At least ten counts were recorded for this clonotype. V and J are TRBV5-1 and TRBJ2-3; no reliable D call. Germline V gene data show CDR1 as SGHRS and CDR2 as YFSETQ. V was clipped by 0 bases and J by 0 bases, with 8 bases between them. This CDR3 contains 15 residues. CDR3 nucleotide sequence: TGCGCCAGCAGCTTGGTTGCAGCTAGCACAGATACGCAGTATTTT. Protein: CASSLVAASTDTQYF.

This clonotype was found many times. V usage is TRBV4-1 and J usage is TRBJ2-1; 7 nucleotides agree with TRBD2. V was clipped by 1 base and J by 4 bases; unmatched bases: 7. Germline CDR1 is MGHRA and CDR2 is YSYEKL. This CDR3 spans 16 amino acids. The CDR3 DNA sequence: TGCGCCAGCAGCCAAGTGGCGCGGGGGAAATACAATGAGCAGTTCTTC. Translation: CASSQVARGKYNEQFF.

This chain connects TRBV10-1 to TRBJ2-7; D is possibly TRBD2 (5 bases). This CDR3 is built from 15 residues. Germline V CDR1 and CDR2: WNHNN, SYGVQD (reference sequence). V was cut by 3 bases and J by 2 bases, with 14 bases left in between. The CDR3 region is CASSEWAREPYEQYF. CDR3 sequence (DNA): TGCGCCAGCAGTGAATGGGCCCGGGAACCCTACGAGCAGTACTTC.

This clonotype was counted at least ten times. CDR3 protein: CASSPSGQGVGRLNTEAFF. The CDR3 bases are TGTGCCAGCAGCCCCTCAGGGCAGGGGGTGGGTAGGCTGAACACTGAAGCTTTCTTT. The chain couples TRBV7-6 to TRBJ1-1, with 7 bases fitting TRBD1. V gave up 5 bases and J gave up 0 bases; unmatched junction bases: 18. The CDR3 has 19 residues. Germline V CDR1 and CDR2: SGHVS, FNYEAQ.

This clonotype was detected ten times or more. This chain links TRBV5-1 with TRBJ1-1; D is unclear. Germline loops: CDR1 SGHRS, CDR2 YFSETQ. V lost 1 base and J 7 bases, leaving 14 bases between the germline ends. CDR3 length: 14 amino acids. CDR3 sequence: CASSLTVKKGEAFF. The CDR3 region has the DNA TGCGCCAGCAGCTTGACGGTTAAGAAGGGTGAAGCTTTCTTT.

Ten or more counts support this clonotype. The rearrangement links TRBV21-1 to TRBJ2-3; the table's D call TRBD1 went unverified against the DNA. TRBV21-1 is designated a pseudogene. CDR3 length equals 16 residues. CDR3 region: CATQFLGTGRADTQYF. In nucleotides, the CDR3 is TGTGCCACCCAATTCCTCGGGACAGGGAGAGCAGATACGCAGTATTTT.

A word on this clonotype: At one boundary the junction diverges from the germline segment, which might be a read error. The chain couples TRBV18 to TRBJ1-5, with D perhaps TRBD1 (5 bases). There are 15 residues in the CDR3. CDR1 is KGHSH and CDR2 is LQKENI in the germline V gene. The CDR3 DNA reads TGTGCCAGCCCACCACCGGGGCGGATCAATCAGCCCCAGCATTTT. Its translation is CASPPPGRINQPQHF.

In its sample, this clonotype was seen many times. J is TRBJ1-1 and V is TRBV3-1; a possible D gene is TRBD1 (5 bases). V gave up 5 bases and J gave up 6 bases, with 16 bases separating them. This CDR3 region has 14 residues. CDR1 is LGHDT and CDR2 is YNNKEL in the germline V gene (reference sequence). The CDR3 reads CASSGRLREAEAFF. CDR3 in DNA: TGTGCCAGCAGCGGCCGTCTCAGGGAAGCTGAAGCTTTCTTT.

The rearrangement links TRBV19 to TRBJ1-1; 10 bases match TRBD1. CDR3 size: 15 residues. Germline CDR1 LNHDA, CDR2 SQIVND (reference sequence). Germline trimming cut 8 bases from V and 5 bases from J; bases unmatched to any gene: 11. The CDR3 protein is CASHMGRDRGTEAFF. CDR3 nucleotides: TGTGCCAGTCATATGGGCCGGGACAGGGGTACTGAAGCTTTCTTT.

This clonotype came up once. This may be a read error: a much more frequent sequence differs by one nucleotide. This chain joins TRBV24-1 and TRBJ2-5, with TRBD2 matching 10 bases. There are 15 residues in the CDR3. The V gene end was trimmed by 7 bases and the J gene end by 2 bases; junction bases not matched to a gene: 6. Germline loops: CDR1 KGHDR, CDR2 SFDVKD. CDR3 DNA: TGTGCCACCAGAATAGCGGGGGGCGGACAAGAGACCCAGTACTTC. This gives the protein CATRIAGGGQETQYF.

This clonotype was counted many times. The chain employs TRBV6-2 or TRBV6-3 and TRBJ1-5; D ambiguous. Per germline, CDR1 MNHEY and CDR2 SVGEGT. The CDR3 sequence is 14 residues long. V gave up 5 bases and J gave up 7 bases, with 15 bases separating them. In DNA, the CDR3 is TGTGCCAGCAGTCGCTACCTCTTGTGGCAGCCCCAGCATTTT. Translated: CASSRYLLWQPQHF.

This clonotype was observed many times. CDR3 in amino acids: CSVGTSNYGYTF. The DNA for the CDR3 is TGCAGCGTTGGGACCAGTAACTATGGCTACACCTTC. The chain has TRBV29-1 and TRBJ1-2; D remains unclear. Germline assignment: CDR1 SQVTM and CDR2 ANQGSEA. The CDR3 is made up of 12 amino acids. V lost 4 bases, J lost 1 base, and 7 bases lay in between.

The sample holds many counts of this clonotype. The chain employs TRBV5-1 and TRBJ2-1; D possibly corresponds to TRBD2 (5 bases). CDR1 is SGHRS, CDR2 YFSETQ, per germline. The CDR3 spans 15 residues. The germline V and J ends were trimmed by 4 bases and 4 bases, with 15 bases remaining between them. Written as DNA, the CDR3 is TGCGCCAGCAGCCCAGTACCCGAGGGATACAATGAGCAGTTCTTC. The encoded protein is CASSPVPEGYNEQFF.

This clonotype was counted ten times or more. This chain uses TRBV3-1 with TRBJ1-1; D uncertain. This CDR3 region has 16 residues. Germline-derived CDR1 and CDR2 are LGHDT and YNNKEL (reference sequence). Trimming removed 1 base at V and 3 bases at J, with 15 bases between. The chain's CDR3 is CASSQGIDGSDTEAFF. The CDR3 nucleotides read TGTGCCAGCAGCCAAGGAATTGATGGGAGCGACACTGAAGCTTTCTTT.